Included here is one T cell receptor beta chain sequence, with context. What it binds is not known. Germline loops: CDR1 MNHNY, CDR2 SVGAGI (reference sequence). J was trimmed by 7 bases and V by 3 bases; bases with no gene match: 11. The CDR3 totals 15 residues. The primer mix had 60 Vbeta and 13 Jbeta primers. Assay: immunoSEQ multiplex PCR; the TCRdb copy retains only in-frame clones and omits some. The sample holds tens of thousands of clones; 65% to 85% are singletons and the top ten take around 12%. This sample was included in a study of cytomegalovirus exposure and HLA in healthy donors. Study information: A prior analysis found about 120 million unique TCR beta sequences from approximately 190 million T cells.

Study results and limitations: TCR association rates varied by HLA locus in a later analysis, with DRB1 highest and HLA-C lowest. A later analysis showed HLA-associated TCR beta chains outstripping equally common others in clonal expansion. For TCR beta chains, V- and J-gene trimming was later linked to a missense DCLRE1C variant.

Sequencing used PBMCs. The chain recombines TRBV6-6 with TRBJ2-7, with 8 bases lining up with TRBD1. The receptor was isolated from a man in his sixties or seventies in good health and CMV-seronegative. The CDR3 nucleotides read TGTGCCAGCAGTTATTCTATGGGGACAGGCGGGGAGCAGTACTTC. Its translation: CASSYSMGTGGEQYF.